The present T cell receptor beta chain was sequenced within a study of blood T cells in healthy people across ages. Combining a sample-barcoded 5' primer with a J-beta primer mix, a second PCR ran for roughly 7 to 12 cycles. Tags on each cDNA molecule came from a template-switch adaptor with 12 random nucleotides. Sequencing of every sample gave 3 million or more CDR3-containing paired-end reads. TCRdb ran MiXCR on the 5' RACE reads and lists one entry per CDR3 protein. The sample shows about 570,000 distinct CDR3 sequences, 27% of them seen only once. Study-wide findings and caveats: Roughly linearly, TCR beta diversity per million T cells fell as age increased. Diversity was estimated from one million T cells, and these estimates were considered underestimates.

Worth noting for this clonotype: The antigen is not known.

This clonotype originated in a woman in her seventies in good health. Sequencing was performed on blood.

The chain's CDR3 is CASSQEHPDRMKPNEQFF. The CDR3, as DNA: TGCGCCAGCAGCCAAGAACACCCAGACAGGATGAAGCCCAATGAGCAGTTCTTC. The chain uses TRBV4-3 and TRBJ2-5; maybe TRBD1 (6 bases). TRBJ2-1 matches the DNA end more closely, so the J call is doubtful. CDR1 is LGHNA and CDR2 is YSLEER in the germline V gene. This CDR3 has 18 residues.